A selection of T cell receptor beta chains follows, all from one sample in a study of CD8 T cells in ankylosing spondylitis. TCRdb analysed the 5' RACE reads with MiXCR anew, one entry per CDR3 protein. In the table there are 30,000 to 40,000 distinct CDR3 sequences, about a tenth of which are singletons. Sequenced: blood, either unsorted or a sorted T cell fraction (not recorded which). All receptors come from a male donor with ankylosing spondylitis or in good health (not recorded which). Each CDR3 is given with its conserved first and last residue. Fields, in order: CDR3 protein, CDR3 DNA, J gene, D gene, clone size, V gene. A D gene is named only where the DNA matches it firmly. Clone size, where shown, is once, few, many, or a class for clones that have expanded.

CASSLEDTEAFF	TGTGCCAGCAGCTTAGAGGACACTGAAGCTTTCTTT	TRBJ1-1	-	many	TRBV13
CASSEQGAIYSNQPQHF	TGTGCCAGCAGTGAACAGGGGGCGATTTATAGCAATCAGCCCCAGCATTTT	TRBJ1-5	TRBD1	many	TRBV6-1
CASSFGTSGGDTQYF	TGTGCCAGCAGCTTTGGGACTAGCGGGGGGGATACGCAGTATTTT	TRBJ2-3	TRBD2	many	TRBV7-3
CASSPGTGPTGELFF	TGCGCCAGCAGTCCCGGGACAGGGCCTACCGGGGAGCTGTTTTTT	TRBJ2-2	TRBD1	-	TRBV5-1
CSARGLAGSYEQYF	TGCAGTGCTAGAGGATTAGCGGGGTCCTACGAGCAGTACTTC	TRBJ2-7	TRBD2	many	TRBV20-1
CASSGAGTYEQYF	TGTGCCAGCAGCGGAGCAGGGACCTACGAGCAGTACTTC	TRBJ2-7	-	many	TRBV5-4
CASSASGANVLTF	TGTGCCAGCAGTGCTTCTGGGGCCAACGTCCTGACTTTC	TRBJ2-6	-	many	TRBV25-1
CASSRDLSTGELFF	TGCGCCAGCAGCCGGGACCTCAGCACCGGGGAGCTGTTTTTT	TRBJ2-2	-	many	TRBV5-1
CAISDPGLITDTQYF	TGTGCCATCAGTGACCCGGGACTAATCACAGATACGCAGTATTTT	TRBJ2-3	TRBD2	many	TRBV10-3
CASSPGLANEETQYF	TGTGCCAGCAGCCCCGGACTAGCAAATGAAGAGACCCAGTACTTC	TRBJ2-5	TRBD2	many	TRBV7-2
CASSIGTGAMGNQPQHF	TGTGCCAGCAGCATCGGGACAGGGGCTATGGGCAATCAGCCCCAGCATTTT	TRBJ1-5	TRBD1	many	TRBV7-2
CASSPGLTYYNEQFF	TGTGCCAGCAGCCCGGGACTCACCTATTACAATGAGCAGTTCTTC	TRBJ2-1	-	few	TRBV7-2
CAISWTGAFYEQYF	TGTGCCATCAGCTGGACAGGGGCCTTCTACGAGCAGTACTTC	TRBJ2-7	TRBD1	many	TRBV10-3
CASSLRSSGSSYNEQFF	TGTGCCAGCAGCTTGAGGTCTAGCGGGAGTTCCTACAATGAGCAGTTCTTC	TRBJ2-1	TRBD2	medium-sized	TRBV5-5
CSARGESTGELFF	TGCAGTGCTAGGGGTGAATCCACCGGGGAGCTGTTTTTT	TRBJ2-2	-	many	TRBV20-1
CASSLKTGGGTGEQYF	TGTGCCAGCAGCCTCAAGACCGGGGGGGGTACAGGGGAGCAGTACTTC	TRBJ2-7	TRBD2	-	TRBV4-2
CASSALGAGTYEQYF	TGTGCCAGCAGCGCATTGGGGGCCGGAACCTACGAGCAGTACTTC	TRBJ2-7	-	-	TRBV4-2
CAISESITGKNTEAFF	TGTGCCATCAGTGAGTCGATAACAGGGAAGAACACTGAAGCTTTCTTT	TRBJ1-1	-	-	TRBV10-3
CASMAMNTIYF	TGTGCCAGCATGGCTATGAACACCATATATTTT	TRBJ1-3	-	many	TRBV28
CASSPSGSWDTQYF	TGTGCCAGCAGCCCCTCAGGCTCGTGGGATACGCAGTATTTT	TRBJ2-3	-	-	TRBV28
CASSRLQGDSYEQYF	TGTGCCAGCAGTCGACTCCAAGGTGACTCCTACGAGCAGTACTTC	TRBJ2-7	-	many	TRBV27
CASSRTSGLYNEQFF	TGTGCCAGCAGCCGTACTAGCGGGCTGTACAATGAGCAGTTCTTC	TRBJ2-1	TRBD2	many	TRBV13
CSAMQGRVGGNQPQHF	TGCAGTGCTATGCAGGGGAGGGTGGGAGGCAATCAGCCCCAGCATTTT	TRBJ1-5	-	many	TRBV20-1
CASSQGQGDKNIQYF	TGTGCCAGCAGCCAAGGACAGGGGGATAAAAACATTCAGTACTTC	TRBJ2-4	TRBD1	many	TRBV4-2
CSAGAPFTGPNQPQHF	TGCAGTGCTGGGGCCCCCTTTACGGGCCCGAATCAGCCCCAGCATTTT	TRBJ1-5	-	-	TRBV20-1
CASLGTSGSRYNEQFF	TGTGCCAGCCTAGGGACTAGCGGGAGTCGGTACAATGAGCAGTTCTTC	TRBJ2-1	TRBD2	many	TRBV10-3
CASSLFQGGQETQYF	TGCGCCAGCAGCTTGTTCCAGGGAGGGCAAGAGACCCAGTACTTC	TRBJ2-5	TRBD2	many	TRBV5-1
CASSFAGHTDTQYF	TGTGCCAGCAGCTTCGCAGGGCACACAGATACGCAGTATTTT	TRBJ2-3	-	many	TRBV7-2
CASSALGRTDTQYF	TGTGCCAGCAGTGCCTTAGGGCGCACAGATACGCAGTATTTT	TRBJ2-3	-	many	TRBV5-6
CSASEGKETQYF	TGCAGTGCTAGTGAGGGAAAAGAGACCCAGTACTTC	TRBJ2-5	-	many	TRBV20-1
CASSRGSTGELFF	TGTGCATCCTCACGGGGTAGCACCGGGGAGCTGTTTTTT	TRBJ2-2	-	many	TRBV3-1
CSAGASGREIDTQYF	TGCAGTGCTGGAGCTAGCGGGAGGGAGATAGATACGCAGTATTTT	TRBJ2-3	TRBD2	many	TRBV20-1
CSATGTSGSTDTQYF	TGCAGTGCTACCGGGACTAGCGGAAGCACAGATACGCAGTATTTT	TRBJ2-3	TRBD2	many	TRBV20-1
CASSARDDYNSPLHF	TGTGCCAGCAGCGCCAGGGACGATTATAATTCACCCCTCCACTTT	TRBJ1-6	-	many	TRBV9
CASSYYRDGTDTQYF	TGTGCCAGCAGCTACTACAGGGATGGCACAGATACGCAGTATTTT	TRBJ2-3	-	many	TRBV11-2
CASSPGGAGGSPETQYF	TGTGCCAGCAGTCCGGGTGGTGCGGGGGGCAGCCCAGAGACCCAGTACTTC	TRBJ2-5	TRBD2	many	TRBV12-3/TRBV12-4
CASSDSPGATGELFF	TGTGCCAGCAGTGACTCGCCGGGGGCCACCGGGGAGCTGTTTTTT	TRBJ2-2	-	many	TRBV6-4
CASSLAKASGTDTQYF	TGTGCCAGCAGCTTAGCGAAGGCTAGCGGCACAGATACGCAGTATTTT	TRBJ2-3	-	few	TRBV7-2
CASSLVGAGERQETQYF	TGTGCCAGCAGCTTAGTCGGAGCGGGAGAGCGGCAAGAGACCCAGTACTTC	TRBJ2-5	TRBD2	few	TRBV7-9
CASSKQGARVYEQYF	TGTGCCAGCAGCAAACAGGGGGCGCGGGTCTACGAGCAGTACTTC	TRBJ2-7	TRBD1	many	TRBV7-9
CASSQTPTSGSRLDEQFF	TGTGCCAGCAGCCAAACTCCTACTAGCGGGAGTCGTTTAGATGAGCAGTTCTTC	TRBJ2-1	TRBD2	-	TRBV3-1
CASSLAGTVYEQYF	TGTGCCAGCAGTTTAGCAGGAACAGTATACGAGCAGTACTTC	TRBJ2-7	-	many	TRBV12-3/TRBV12-4
CATRGLAVRSYNEQFF	TGTGCCACCCGGGGACTAGCGGTCCGCTCCTACAATGAGCAGTTCTTC	TRBJ2-1	TRBD2	many	TRBV10-3
CASSLNPGQRIQETQYF	TGTGCCAGCAGCCTCAATCCGGGACAGAGAATCCAAGAGACCCAGTACTTC	TRBJ2-5	TRBD1	many	TRBV3-1
CASSQDPGSGGLQETQYF	TGTGCCAGCAGCCAAGATCCGGGTAGCGGGGGGCTTCAAGAGACCCAGTACTTC	TRBJ2-5	TRBD2	medium-sized	TRBV4-2
CASGLVIGGVTEQFF	TGTGCTAGTGGTTTGGTCATTGGGGGAGTTACTGAGCAGTTCTTC	TRBJ2-1	-	many	TRBV12-5
CASSLARVAGRETQYF	TGTGCCAGCAGCTTAGCGAGGGTGGCAGGTCGGGAGACCCAGTACTTC	TRBJ2-5	-	few	TRBV11-2
CASSPAGGAGNTIYF	TGTGCCAGCAGTCCAGCGGGAGGTGCTGGAAACACCATATATTTT	TRBJ1-3	-	many	TRBV27
CSARVAGGYEQYF	TGCAGTGCTAGAGTGGCAGGGGGCTACGAGCAGTACTTC	TRBJ2-7	TRBD1	many	TRBV20-1
CASRGQGGETQYF	TGTGCCAGTAGGGGACAGGGAGGCGAGACCCAGTACTTC	TRBJ2-5	TRBD1	-	TRBV19
CASSPQREVDNEQFF	TGTGCCAGCTCACCTCAGCGGGAGGTAGACAATGAGCAGTTCTTC	TRBJ2-1	TRBD2	many	TRBV18
CASRTYQPPAEQYF	TGTGCCAGCAGGACGTATCAGCCGCCTGCGGAGCAGTACTTC	TRBJ2-7	-	few	TRBV2
CSVEETRSSYEQYF	TGCAGCGTTGAGGAGACACGGAGCTCCTACGAGCAGTACTTC	TRBJ2-7	-	many	TRBV29-1